Below, 27 T cell receptor beta chains from the same sample are listed, as sequenced in a study of breast tumors, draining lymph nodes, adjacent tissues. TCRdb re-derived calls from the multiplex PCR reads in MiXCR, one entry per CDR3 protein. The profile shows about 19,000 distinct CDR3 sequences, over 40% of them singletons. Material for sequencing was breast tumor tissue. The receptors were gathered from a female donor with breast cancer. Some clones in this sample may be carry-over from other donors' samples.

This clonotype was counted only a few times. This chain connects TRBV29-1 to TRBJ2-1; unclear D gene. This CDR3 contains 12 residues. Germline V CDR1 and CDR2: SQVTM, ANQGSEA. Trimming removed 6 bases from V and 0 bases from J, with 6 bases in between. The CDR3 nucleotides are TGCAGCGTCCTGAGCTCCTACAATGAGCAGTTCTTC. This translates into CSVLSSYNEQFF.

This clonotype was detected ten times or more. The DNA for the CDR3 is TGTGCCAGCAGTCCCCTTGGGGCCAACGTCCTGACTTTC. Translating it yields CASSPLGANVLTF. The V and J genes are TRBV6-5 and TRBJ2-6, with D unresolved. CDR1 MNHEY and CDR2 SVGAGI come from the germline V gene. Trimming stripped 5 bases from V and 3 bases from J, with 5 bases between. The CDR3 runs to 13 residues.

This chain connects TRBV29-1 to TRBJ2-7; D is perhaps TRBD1 or TRBD2 (6 bases each). This CDR3 region has 14 residues. Deletions cut 7 bases from V and 5 bases from J, with 21 bases between. CDR1 and CDR2 from the germline V gene are SQVTM and ANQGSEA. CDR3 in DNA: TGCAGCGCTCGTCCCGGGGGCTCCTACAACGAGCAGTACTTC. This encodes CSARPGGSYNEQYF.

By share, this clonotype counts as medium-sized. This chain connects TRBV20-1 to TRBJ2-7; possibly TRBD2 for D (6 bases). V was clipped by 0 bases and J by 6 bases, with 18 bases between them. Germline CDR1 DFQATT, CDR2 SNEGSKA (reference sequence). CDR3 length: 15 amino acids. CDR3 DNA sequence: TGCAGTGCTAGAGATTCTAGCGTAGACCGTGGCGAGCAGTACTTC. As protein: CSARDSSVDRGEQYF.

In this sample, this clonotype turned up many times. The chain couples TRBV12-3 or TRBV12-4 to TRBJ2-2; the D gene is possibly TRBD1 (5 bases). V lost 5 bases, J lost 5 bases, and 6 bases lay in between. The CDR3 loop spans 12 amino acids. CDR3 amino acids: CASSAGTGELFF. Written as DNA, the CDR3 is TGTGCCAGCAGTGCAGGGACCGGGGAGCTGTTTTTT.

This clonotype is a singleton in its sample. The chain couples TRBV7-8 to TRBJ2-7; D call uncertain. Germline V CDR1 and CDR2: SGHVS, FQNEAQ. This CDR3 has 14 residues. V dropped 2 bases and J dropped 2 bases, with 10 bases sitting between them. This chain's CDR3 is CASSLTRNPYEQYF. Here the CDR3 DNA reads TGTGCCAGCAGCTTAACTCGAAACCCCTACGAGCAGTACTTC.

As to this clonotype: A much larger clone differs by one base, so this may be a read error. This chain's CDR3 is CASSLATSASSTDPQYF. Here the CDR3 DNA reads TGTGCCAGCAGCTTAGCGACTAGCGCATCTAGCACAGATCCGCAGTATTTT. V is TRBV7-9 and J is TRBJ2-3; 8 nucleotides match TRBD2. The length of the CDR3 is 17 residues. CDR1 SEHNR and CDR2 FQNEAQ come from the germline V gene (reference sequence).

This chain joins TRBV2 and TRBJ2-5; TRBD2 agrees at 12 bases. The V and J ends lost 6 bases and 3 bases, in that order; junction bases with no gene match: 11. The germline V gene has CDR1 SNHLY and CDR2 FYNNEI. The CDR3 has 17 amino acids. The DNA of the CDR3 is TGTGCCAGCAGCGAACCTATTAGGACTAGCGGGAAAGAGACCCAGTACTTC. This codes for CASSEPIRTSGKETQYF.

This clonotype was observed many times. The CDR3: CASSFGPQNSPLHF. The CDR3 bases are TGTGCCAGCAGTTTCGGACCCCAAAATTCACCCCTCCACTTT. V and J are TRBV6-2 or TRBV6-3 and TRBJ1-6; no clear D. The CDR3 covers 14 residues. V was cut by 4 bases and J by 7 bases, with 11 bases left in between. The germline gives CDR1 MNHEY, CDR2 SVGEGT.

The chain has TRBV5-6 and TRBJ1-2; tentatively, D is TRBD1 (6 bases). The germline V and J ends were trimmed by 4 bases and 0 bases, with 10 bases remaining between them. This CDR3 is built from 14 residues. The V gene's germline CDR1 is SGHDT and CDR2 YYEEEE. CDR3: CASSLRTANYGYTF. In nucleotides, the CDR3 is TGTGCCAGCAGCCTTCGGACAGCTAACTATGGCTACACCTTC.

This clonotype was seen at least ten times. The chain couples TRBV2 to TRBJ1-3; 8 bases line up with TRBD1. Germline lookup yields CDR1 SNHLY and CDR2 FYNNEI. V was clipped by 6 bases and J by 6 bases; unmatched bases: 10. CDR3 length: 15 residues. The CDR3: CASRFDRGRENTIYF. The CDR3 DNA is TGTGCCAGCAGGTTCGACAGGGGTAGAGAAAACACCATATATTTT.

A note on this clonotype: This could be a read error, since a much larger clone is one nucleotide away. It is likely a read error, because the conserved phenylalanine at the end of the CDR3 is missing. This chain links TRBV20-1 with TRBJ2-7, with 8 bases aligning to TRBD2. V lost 6 bases and J lost 2; bases outside the gene matches: 21. The CDR3 loop spans 18 amino acids. CDR1 and CDR2 (germline): DFQATT, SNEGSKA (reference sequence). CDR3 bases: TGCAGTGCCAAGCGGATGAGGACTAGCCAGAGACCCGCCTACGAGCAGTACCTC. Translated: CSAKRMRTSQRPAYEQYL.

This clonotype was seen repeatedly, ten times or more. The chain combines TRBV20-1 with TRBJ2-1; TRBD2 agrees at 7 bases. Germline CDR1 and CDR2: DFQATT and SNEGSKA (reference sequence). After removal of 5 bases from V and 2 bases from J, the junction contained 15 bases not matched to a gene. The CDR3 consists of 17 residues. In nucleotides, the CDR3 is TGCAGTGCTCCGAACGCTAATATGGGGGGGACCTACAATGAGCAGTTCTTC. Encoded protein: CSAPNANMGGTYNEQFF.

The table lists this clonotype with many counts. The chain couples TRBV10-3 to TRBJ2-7; 8 bases match TRBD2. The CDR3 is 15 residues long. Germline lookup yields CDR1 ENHRY and CDR2 SYGVKD. The V segment lost 3 bases and the J segment 1 base; nucleotides outside the gene matches: 5. The CDR3 protein is CAISESTSASYEQYF. CDR3 DNA: TGTGCCATCAGTGAATCGACTAGCGCATCCTACGAGCAGTACTTC.

V is TRBV18 and J is TRBJ1-1; weak D call: TRBD1 (6 bases). Germline CDR1 KGHSH, CDR2 LQKENI. The CDR3 length is 13 residues. Trimming removed 8 bases at V and 8 bases at J, with 18 bases between. CDR3 amino acids: CASEEAGGTEAFF. CDR3 coding DNA: TGTGCCAGCGAGGAGGCTGGAGGGACAGAAGCTTTCTTT.

In its sample, this clonotype was seen a few times. The chain uses TRBV7-9 and TRBJ2-7; no clear D. V was trimmed by 5 bases and J by 1 base, leaving 9 bases between them. Germline assignment: CDR1 SEHNR and CDR2 FQNEAQ (reference sequence). The CDR3 sequence is 13 residues long. The DNA for the CDR3 is TGTGCCAGCAGCGCCACCCCATCCTACGAGCAGTACTTC. It codes for CASSATPSYEQYF.

This clonotype was recorded at least ten times. The chain's CDR3 is CASSFSGSSYEQYF. CDR3 DNA sequence: TGTGCCAGCAGTTTTTCGGGCAGCTCCTACGAGCAGTACTTC. The V gene is TRBV12-3 or TRBV12-4, the J gene TRBJ2-7; D gene uncertain. With 3 bases removed from V and 0 bases from J, the gap between germline ends came to 9 bases. This CDR3 has 14 amino acids.

This sequence joins TRBV24-1 and TRBJ2-7, with 14 positions matching TRBD2. CDR3 size: 17 residues. The V and J ends lost 0 bases and 7 bases, in that order; junction bases with no gene match: 7. The germline V gene has CDR1 KGHDR and CDR2 SFDVKD. The CDR3 DNA reads TGTGCCACCAGTGATTTGCGGGGACTAGCGGGAGCTAAAGAGCAGTACTTC. Protein: CATSDLRGLAGAKEQYF.

This clonotype was detected many times. The rearrangement uses TRBV19 and TRBJ1-3; possible D gene TRBD1, 6 bases. Germline CDR1 is LNHDA and CDR2 is SQIVND (reference sequence). The V end lost 4 bases, the J end lost 4 bases, and 8 bases lay between the germline ends. The CDR3 covers 13 residues. Here the CDR3 DNA reads TGTGCCAGTAGTACAGGGGTGGGAAACACCATATATTTT. Its protein product is CASSTGVGNTIYF.

The rearrangement links TRBV6-6 to TRBJ2-7, with TRBD2 matching over 14 bases. CDR1 is MNHNY and CDR2 is SVGAGI in the germline V gene (reference sequence). V shed 6 bases, J shed 0 bases, and the junction held 4 bases outside the gene matches. This CDR3 region has 16 residues. The CDR3 here is CASSRTSGGNSYEQYF. CDR3 nucleotides: TGTGCCAGCAGCCGGACTAGCGGGGGGAACTCCTACGAGCAGTACTTC.

This chain joins TRBV7-3 and TRBJ2-1, with TRBD1 matching over 9 bases. CDR3 length equals 15 residues. V trimming: 4 bases; J trimming: 6 bases; junction bases outside the gene matches: 7. CDR1 is SGHTA and CDR2 is FQGTGA in the germline V gene. The DNA for the CDR3 is TGTGCCAGCAGCTCCACGACAGGGGGTCGCAATGAGCAGTTCTTC. Translated, it gives CASSSTTGGRNEQFF.

This clonotype occurred once. Since the CDR3 does not end with the conserved phenylalanine or tryptophan, this likely comes from a read error. The DNA is left out, because the CDR3 cannot be placed on it with certainty; the CDR3 is given as TCRdb lists it. The CDR3 here is CASSEQSNTGERMS. The chain links TRBV6-4 to TRBJ2-2. Germline assignment: CDR1 MRHNA and CDR2 SNTAGT. The CDR3 is made up of 14 amino acids, end residues included.

This chain links TRBV20-1 with TRBJ2-3; 11 bases map to TRBD2. This CDR3 contains 18 residues. Trimming took 0 bases from V and 2 from J; bases not matched to a gene: 10. CDR1 is DFQATT, CDR2 SNEGSKA, per germline (reference sequence). The DNA of the CDR3 is TGCAGTGCTAGAGATAAGGTAGCGGGAGGGCCTCCCACAGATACGCAGTATTTT. It translates to CSARDKVAGGPPTDTQYF.

This clonotype was picked up many times. The rearrangement uses TRBV20-1 and TRBJ2-1, with 12 bases that match TRBD2. The CDR3 has 13 amino acids. CDR1 is DFQATT, CDR2 SNEGSKA, per germline (reference sequence). DNA of the CDR3: TGCAGGACTAGCGGGAGCGCCTACAATGAGCAGTTCTTC. This codes for CRTSGSAYNEQFF.

This clonotype was counted many times. The V gene is TRBV14, the J gene TRBJ2-1; D is tentatively TRBD1 or TRBD2 (5 bases each). Germline loops: CDR1 SGHDN, CDR2 FVKESK. The V end lost 0 bases, the J end lost 7 bases, and 19 bases lay between the germline ends. The CDR3 has 17 amino acids. CDR3 nucleotides: TGTGCCAGCAGCCAAGATCTAAAGGGACGGCGGAAGAATGAGCAGTTCTTC. Protein sequence: CASSQDLKGRRKNEQFF.

This clonotype was picked up many times. Being one base from a much bigger clone, this may be a read error. The chain employs TRBV5-1 and TRBJ2-7, with a tentative D call TRBD2 (5 bases). Germline CDR1 SGHRS, CDR2 YFSETQ. This CDR3 spans 13 amino acids. Trimming took off 0 bases at V and 4 bases at J, with 8 bases between the two ends. This CDR3 is CASSLALAYEQYF. The CDR3 region has the DNA TGCGCCAGCAGCTTGGCGCTAGCATACGAGCAGTACTTC.

This clonotype has only a few counts. The CDR3 nucleotides are TGCAGTGCTTCGACAGGGAGGGTGTACGAGCAGTACTTC. Amino acid sequence: CSASTGRVYEQYF. V and J are TRBV20-1 and TRBJ2-7; the D gene could be TRBD1 or TRBD2 (7 bases each). The CDR3 has 13 residues. V was trimmed by 5 bases and J by 4 bases, leaving 15 bases between them. The germline CDR1 and CDR2 sequences are DFQATT and SNEGSKA (reference sequence).